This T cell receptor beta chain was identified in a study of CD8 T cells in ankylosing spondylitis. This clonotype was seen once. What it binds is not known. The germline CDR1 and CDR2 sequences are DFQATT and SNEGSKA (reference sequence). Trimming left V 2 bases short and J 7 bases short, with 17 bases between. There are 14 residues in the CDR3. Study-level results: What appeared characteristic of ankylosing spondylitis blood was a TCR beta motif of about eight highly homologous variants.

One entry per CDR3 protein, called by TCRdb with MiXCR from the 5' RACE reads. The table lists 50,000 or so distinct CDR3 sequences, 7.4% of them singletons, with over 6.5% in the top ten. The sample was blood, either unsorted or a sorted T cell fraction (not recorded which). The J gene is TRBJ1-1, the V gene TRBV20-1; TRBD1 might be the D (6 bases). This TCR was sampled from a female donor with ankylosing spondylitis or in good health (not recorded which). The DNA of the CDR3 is TGCAGTGCTAGAACAGGGACCGGTGGAAGTGAAGCTTTCTTT. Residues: CSARTGTGGSEAFF.